The 8 T cell receptor beta chains reported below all come from one sample, sequenced in a study of OX40 agonist ivuxolimab in advanced cancers. Generated by immunoSEQ multiplex PCR, the TCRdb table keeps only in-frame clones and is missing some. This table holds 66,000 or so clones, 85% found once. The sequences come from CD4+ or CD8+ T cells sorted from blood, collected in a trial of the OX40 agonist ivuxolimab. All receptors come from an adult with an advanced solid tumor such as melanoma, head and neck, liver or kidney cancer.

The genes are TRBV27 and TRBJ1-1; tentatively, D is TRBD1 (5 bases). The CDR3 sequence is 17 residues long. Germline CDR1 MNHEY, CDR2 SMNVEV (reference sequence). The germline V and J ends were trimmed by 2 bases and 1 base, with 17 bases remaining between them. This CDR3 is CASSLRRVLSRNTEAFF. CDR3 DNA: TGTGCCAGCAGTTTACGCAGGGTTTTATCCCGGAACACTGAAGCTTTCTTT.

CDR3 nucleotide sequence: TGTGCCAGCAGGGACCTGGGGGGATTCGAGCAGTACTTC. It specifies CASRDLGGFEQYF. The J gene is TRBJ2-7, the V gene TRBV6-6, with a tentative D call TRBD2 (6 bases). There are 13 residues in the CDR3. With 6 bases removed from V and 6 bases from J, the gap between germline ends came to 15 bases. Germline CDR1 is MNHNY and CDR2 is SVGAGI (reference sequence).

The chain is built from TRBV29-1 and TRBJ2-7; D is perhaps TRBD1 (6 bases). The CDR3 runs 12 residues. The germline CDR1 and CDR2 sequences are SQVTM and ANQGSEA. Trimming shortened V by 3 bases and J by 2 bases, and 8 bases separated the two germline ends. Here the CDR3 reads CSVDPGAYEQYF. The CDR3 nucleotides are TGCAGCGTTGACCCAGGGGCCTACGAGCAGTACTTC.

The chain links TRBV7-6 to TRBJ2-3; a possible D gene is TRBD1 (5 bases). V lost 5 bases and J lost 3, with 12 bases in between. The germline gives CDR1 SGHVS, CDR2 FNYEAQ. The CDR3 totals 14 residues. The CDR3 DNA sequence: TGTGCCAGCAGCCCCCAGGGTCGGACAGATACGCAGTATTTT. This sequence encodes CASSPQGRTDTQYF.

The V call is TRBV5-1, the J call TRBJ2-3; 11 bases fit TRBD2. Germline V CDR1 and CDR2: SGHRS, YFSETQ. The J segment lost 3 bases and the V segment lost 0 bases, leaving 12 bases of the junction unmatched. The CDR3 runs 19 residues. CDR3 sequence reads: CASSLVGLAGGGATDTQYF. The CDR3 DNA sequence: TGCGCCAGCAGCTTGGTCGGTCTAGCGGGAGGTGGGGCAACAGATACGCAGTATTTT.

This chain links TRBV7-8 with TRBJ1-2; D perhaps matches TRBD1 (6 bases). In germline, CDR1 is SGHVS, CDR2 FQNEAQ. This CDR3 has 14 amino acids. V lost 5 bases to trimming and J lost 7 bases, with 17 bases between them. CDR3 amino acids: CASSPTGSDAGYTF. The CDR3 DNA reads as TGTGCCAGCAGCCCAACAGGGTCTGACGCTGGCTACACCTTC.

The chain joins TRBV11-3 to TRBJ2-7; TRBD1 agrees at 9 bases. The ends lost 5 bases at V and 7 bases at J; junction bases unmatched: 12. The V gene's germline CDR1 is SGHNT and CDR2 YENEEA. The CDR3 contains 15 residues. The CDR3 DNA reads as TGTGCCAGCAGCCCCCCGGGGACAGGGAAGAGGGAGCAGTACTTC. Protein product: CASSPPGTGKREQYF. The entire variable domain, with the rest obtained from reference TRBV11-3 and TRBJ2-7, is as follows: EAGVVQSPRYKIIEKKQPVAFWCNPISGHNTLYWYLQNLGQGPELLIRYENEEAVDDSQLPKDRFSAERLKGVDSTLKIQPAELGDSAVYLCASSPPGTGKREQYFGPGTRLTVT.

The chain recombines TRBV27 with TRBJ1-2; 7 bases are a match to TRBD1. The CDR3 is 15 amino acids. The V and J ends lost 1 base and 5 bases, in that order; junction bases with no gene match: 7. Per germline, CDR1 MNHEY and CDR2 SMNVEV (reference sequence). CDR3 residues: CASSLYAGGNYGYTF. DNA for the CDR3: TGTGCCAGCAGTTTATACGCAGGGGGGAATTATGGCTACACCTTC.